The 30 T cell receptor beta chains listed next were all sequenced from one sample in a study of blood T cell repertoires in COVID-19. Sequenced by immunoSEQ multiplex PCR; TCRdb stores in-frame clones only, minus some. The sample contains about 190,000 clones, roughly 80% of which appear only once. Specimen: peripheral blood. Receptors were obtained from a man aged 55 to 70 with acute or convalescent COVID-19.

This chain connects TRBV6-6 to TRBJ1-5; possible D gene TRBD1, 5 bases. Trimming removed 8 bases from V and 6 bases from J, with 17 bases in between. CDR1 is MNHNY, CDR2 SVGAGI, per germline (reference sequence). The CDR3 is 14 amino acids. CDR3 loop: CASLAIRGSQPQHF. In nucleotides, the CDR3 is TGTGCCAGCCTGGCCATCCGGGGGAGTCAGCCCCAGCATTTT.

The CDR3 reads CASVGGGDVNEQFF. The CDR3, as DNA: TGTGCCAGCGTTGGAGGGGGGGATGTCAATGAGCAGTTCTTC. The chain employs TRBV6-8 and TRBJ2-1; D possibly corresponds to TRBD2 (7 bases). This CDR3 spans 14 amino acids. Germline loops: CDR1 MNHGY, CDR2 SAAAGT. V lost 8 bases and J lost 6, with 17 bases in between.

In regard to this clone: Other DNA variants within this sample encode the same CDR3. This chain uses TRBV9 with TRBJ2-5; TRBD2 matches 9 bases. The CDR3 is 15 amino acids. CDR1 and CDR2 (germline): SGDLS, YYNGEE. DNA of the CDR3: TGTCCCCGCCCCCCTCAACGGCGGGGGGGGGAGACCCAGTACTTC. Residues: CPRPPQRRGGETQYF.

J is TRBJ1-6 and V is TRBV10-1; 8 bases align to TRBD1. Germline V gene data show CDR1 as WNHNN and CDR2 as SYGVQD (reference sequence). The V gene end was trimmed by 6 bases and the J gene end by 9 bases; junction bases not matched to a gene: 7. The CDR3 runs to 14 residues. The CDR3 coding sequence is TGCGCCAGCAGCGCTGGACAGGGACGTTCACCCCTCCACTTT. This translates into CASSAGQGRSPLHF.

This chain joins TRBV28 and TRBJ2-7; TRBD2 is a possible D gene (6 bases). V was trimmed by 6 bases and J by 4 bases, leaving 13 bases between them. Germline V lookup: CDR1 MDHEN, CDR2 SYDVKM. CDR3 length: 13 residues. In DNA form, the CDR3 reads TGTGCCAGCAGAGGCGGGACGACATACGAGCAGTACTTC. Encoded protein: CASRGGTTYEQYF.

The chain has TRBV9 and TRBJ2-2, with 11 bases lining up with TRBD2. Germline CDR1 and CDR2: SGDLS and YYNGEE. Trimming at V came to 6 bases and at J to 6 bases, leaving 10 bases not matched to a gene. The CDR3 totals 16 residues. The CDR3 protein is CASTGTSGFSSGELFF. The DNA of the CDR3 is TGTGCCAGCACCGGGACTAGCGGTTTCTCTTCCGGGGAGCTGTTTTTT.

This clone was picked up one time. This chain uses TRBV5-1 with TRBJ2-5; 7 bases map to TRBD1. The V gene's germline CDR1 is SGHRS and CDR2 YFSETQ. There are 15 residues in the CDR3. V lost 0 bases to trimming and J lost 4 bases; unmatched junction nucleotides: 6. CDR3 protein: CASSLEGAIGETQYF. CDR3 in DNA: TGCGCCAGCAGCTTGGAGGGGGCCATCGGAGAGACCCAGTACTTC.

The gene calls are TRBV2 and TRBJ2-5; tentatively, D is TRBD2 (6 bases). V was cut by 5 bases and J by 2 bases, with 18 bases left in between. This CDR3 has 16 residues. CDR1 and CDR2 (germline): SNHLY, FYNNEI. CDR3 sequence (DNA): TGTGCCAGCAGTTCCTTCGGGGCGGGGAGGCAAGAGACCCAGTACTTC. Its protein is CASSSFGAGRQETQYF. The whole variable domain, filled in from reference TRBV2 and TRBJ2-5, reads EPEVTQTPSHQVTQMGQEVILRCVPISNHLYFYWYRQILGQKVEFLVSFYNNEISEKSEIFDDQFSVERPDGSNFTLKIRSTKLEDSAMYFCASSSFGAGRQETQYFGPGTRLLVL.

The sample holds a few counts of this clone. In DNA, the CDR3 is TGTGCCAGCAGCTTAGAGTTCGGAGTCACAGATACGCAGTATTTT. As protein: CASSLEFGVTDTQYF. This chain joins TRBV7-2 and TRBJ2-3; unclear D gene. V dropped 1 base and J dropped 2 bases, with 10 bases sitting between them. From germline, CDR1 is SGHTA and CDR2 FQGNSA. CDR3 length: 15 residues.

The sample holds one count of this clone. J is TRBJ2-7 and V is TRBV27, with D possibly TRBD1 on 6 matching bases. Deletions cut 6 bases from V and 9 bases from J, with 30 bases between. This CDR3 is 17 amino acids long. CDR1 and CDR2 from the germline V gene are MNHEY and SMNVEV (reference sequence). Written as DNA, the CDR3 is TGTGCCAGCAGGCAACTATACCAGGGGCCGCGATCGGGCGGGCAGTACTTC. This gives the protein CASRQLYQGPRSGGQYF.

V gene TRBV10-3 combines with J gene TRBJ2-1; 12 nucleotides agree with TRBD2. Germline V lookup: CDR1 ENHRY, CDR2 SYGVKD. Unmatched junction bases numbered 16, after V lost 4 bases and J lost 9 bases. The CDR3 has 18 residues. CDR3 region: CAISGPSLAGGPRSEQFF. DNA for the CDR3: TGTGCCATCAGTGGCCCCTCTCTAGCGGGAGGGCCGAGGAGTGAGCAGTTCTTC.

This clone was seen more than once but under ten times. The chain uses TRBV9 and TRBJ2-6; 7 nucleotides align to TRBD1. The CDR3 totals 15 residues. CDR1 is SGDLS, CDR2 YYNGEE, per germline. With 3 bases clipped from V and 1 base from J, the junction kept 1 base outside the gene matches. The CDR3 nucleotides are TGTGCCAGCAGCGGACAGGGATCTGGGGCCAACGTCCTGACTTTC. It translates to CASSGQGSGANVLTF.

J is TRBJ2-7 and V is TRBV10-3; TRBD1 is a possible D gene (6 bases). The length of the CDR3 is 14 residues. Germline lookup yields CDR1 ENHRY and CDR2 SYGVKD. V was trimmed by 4 bases and J by 7 bases, leaving 17 bases between them. CDR3: CAISGSTGLGEQYF. CDR3 DNA sequence: TGTGCCATCAGTGGTTCGACAGGTTTGGGAGAGCAGTACTTC.

The chain links TRBV7-9 to TRBJ1-2, with D tentatively TRBD1 (5 bases). The CDR3 has 14 amino acids. Germline V gene sequence: CDR1 SEHNR, CDR2 FQNEAQ (reference sequence). With 5 bases removed from V and 2 bases from J, the gap between germline ends came to 12 bases. The CDR3 region is CASSPPTANYGYTF. The CDR3 nucleotides are TGTGCCAGCAGCCCACCGACAGCGAACTATGGCTACACCTTC.

Only a few counts were recorded for this clone. This chain connects TRBV6-5 to TRBJ2-1, with D unresolved. Deletions cut 4 bases from V and 7 bases from J, with 5 bases between. From germline, CDR1 is MNHEY and CDR2 SVGAGI. The CDR3 is 11 residues long. The CDR3 region is CASSFTNEQFF. In DNA, the CDR3 is TGTGCCAGCAGTTTCACAAATGAGCAGTTCTTC.

V usage is TRBV12-3 or TRBV12-4 and J usage is TRBJ1-2; D ambiguous. Trimming removed 8 bases from V and 0 bases from J, with 10 bases in between. CDR3 length: 13 amino acids. The CDR3 loop is CASSRKSNYGYTF. The DNA of the CDR3 is TGTGCCAGCTCGAGGAAATCTAACTATGGCTACACCTTC.

V is TRBV5-1 and J is TRBJ1-5; D is unresolved. Germline CDR1 is SGHRS and CDR2 is YFSETQ. V was clipped by 2 bases and J by 5 bases, with 8 bases between them. The CDR3 spans 13 residues. The DNA of the CDR3 is TGCGCCAGCAGCTTAACCGGAGATCAGCCCCAGCATTTT. This sequence encodes CASSLTGDQPQHF.

The V call is TRBV14, the J call TRBJ1-4; 8 nucleotides match TRBD1. CDR1 and CDR2 from the germline V gene are SGHDN and FVKESK. The V segment lost 4 bases and the J segment 7 bases; nucleotides outside the gene matches: 8. The CDR3 runs to 15 residues. This CDR3 is CASSPRTGRSEKLFF. CDR3 bases: TGTGCCAGCAGCCCACGGACAGGGCGAAGTGAAAAACTGTTTTTT. Combining the CDR3 with reference TRBV14 and TRBJ1-4 gives the whole variable domain EAGVTQFPSHSVIEKGQTVTLRCDPISGHDNLYWYRRVMGKEIKFLLHFVKESKQDESGMPNNRFLAERTGGTYSTLKVQPAELEDSGVYFCASSPRTGRSEKLFFGSGTQLSVL.

There are many counts of this clone. The chain links TRBV30 to TRBJ2-3, with a tentative D call TRBD2 (5 bases). Between the trimmed V and J ends, which lost 0 bases and 3 bases, there was a span of 19 bases. This CDR3 is 17 amino acids long. Germline V lookup: CDR1 GTSNPN, CDR2 SVGIG (reference sequence). CDR3 amino acids: CAWSVGSRARGTDTQYF. The CDR3, as DNA: TGTGCCTGGAGTGTGGGAAGTCGAGCGCGCGGGACAGATACGCAGTATTTT.

The chain has TRBV21-1 and TRBJ1-1; no check of the table's D call, TRBD1, against the DNA was made. TRBV21-1 is a listed pseudogene. There are 15 residues in the CDR3. The CDR3 loop reads CANDTGGRPLYEAFF. CDR3 in DNA: TGTGCCAATGATACAGGCGGAAGACCACTCTATGAAGCTTTCTTT.

The gene calls are TRBV2 and TRBJ2-3; D is unclear. This CDR3 comprises 15 residues. Trimming stripped 3 bases from V and 2 bases from J, with 12 bases between. The germline V gene has CDR1 SNHLY and CDR2 FYNNEI. Written as DNA, the CDR3 is TGTGCCAGCAGTGACCTTGGTGGAGTCACAGATACGCAGTATTTT. Amino acid sequence: CASSDLGGVTDTQYF. Drawing the rest from reference TRBV2 and TRBJ2-3, the complete variable domain is EPEVTQTPSHQVTQMGQEVILRCVPISNHLYFYWYRQILGQKVEFLVSFYNNEISEKSEIFDDQFSVERPDGSNFTLKIRSTKLEDSAMYFCASSDLGGVTDTQYFGPGTRLTVL.

This chain uses TRBV12-5 with TRBJ2-7; 10 bases match TRBD1. Per germline, CDR1 LGHNT and CDR2 FRNRAP. V was clipped by 7 bases and J by 3 bases; unmatched bases: 6. The CDR3 runs 14 residues. In DNA, the CDR3 is TGTGCTAGTGAATCCGGGACAGGGGACTACGAGCAGTACTTC. Its protein product is CASESGTGDYEQYF.

The V gene is TRBV2, the J gene TRBJ2-7, with TRBD1 identical over 10 bases. Germline assignment: CDR1 SNHLY and CDR2 FYNNEI. The CDR3 is 14 amino acids. V shed 7 bases and J 6 bases; nucleotides not matched to a gene: 9. CDR3 DNA sequence: TGTGCCAGCACAGAAACCGGACAGGGGGGCGAGCAGTACTTC. As protein: CASTETGQGGEQYF.

This rearrangement joins TRBV15 to TRBJ2-1; 7 nucleotides align to TRBD1. V was pared by 8 bases and J by 2 bases, with 6 bases of the junction left unmatched. The CDR3 covers 14 residues. The germline CDR1 and CDR2 sequences are LNHNV and YYDKDF (reference sequence). The CDR3 region is CATGTGTAYNEQFF. The CDR3 coding sequence is TGTGCCACCGGTACCGGGACAGCCTACAATGAGCAGTTCTTC. The full variable domain, with the rest looked up from reference TRBV15 and TRBJ2-1, is DAMVIQNPRYQVTQFGKPVTLSCSQTLNHNVMYWYQQKSSQAPKLLFHYYDKDFNNEADTPDNFQSRRPNTSFCFLDIRSPGLGDTAMYLCATGTGTAYNEQFFGPGTRLTVL.

The chain has TRBV2 and TRBJ1-3; 7 bases match TRBD1. This CDR3 contains 15 residues. V shed 5 bases, J shed 0 bases, and the junction held 4 bases outside the gene matches. From germline, CDR1 is SNHLY and CDR2 FYNNEI. The DNA of the CDR3 is TGTGCCAGCAGTCGTCGGACAGGCTCTGGAAACACCATATATTTT. It is translated as CASSRRTGSGNTIYF.

The chain has TRBV12-3 or TRBV12-4 and TRBJ2-3; tentative D call: TRBD1 (5 bases). This CDR3 is built from 13 residues. The V end lost 8 bases, the J end lost 3 bases, and 12 bases lay between the germline ends. DNA of the CDR3: TGTGCCAGCGGGGCGCCAAGAACAGATACGCAGTATTTT. This codes for CASGAPRTDTQYF.

This clone was observed a few times. The V gene is TRBV24-1, the J gene TRBJ2-3; D is perhaps TRBD1 (6 bases). The CDR3 spans 15 residues. V shed 5 bases and J shed 4 bases, with 15 bases lying between them. In germline, CDR1 is KGHDR, CDR2 SFDVKD. In nucleotides, the CDR3 is TGTGCCACCAGTGGAGGGGGTGACCCCCCAGATACGCAGTATTTT. Translated: CATSGGGDPPDTQYF.

The chain employs TRBV6-1 and TRBJ1-6; TRBD1 matches 7 bases. CDR1 and CDR2 from the germline V gene are MNHNS and SASEGT. The CDR3 length is 15 residues. After removal of 1 base from V and 9 bases from J, the junction contained 6 bases not matched to a gene. The DNA of the CDR3 is TGTGCCAGCAGTGAAGAGGCAGGGGGAAGTTCACCCCTCCACTTT. Protein: CASSEEAGGSSPLHF.

The CDR3 reads CASRTLAGGYNEQFF. CDR3 DNA sequence: TGTGCCAGTAGAACCCTAGCGGGAGGGTACAATGAGCAGTTCTTC. The V and J genes are TRBV19 and TRBJ2-1; 12 nucleotides line up with TRBD2. With 6 bases clipped from V and 4 bases from J, the junction kept 4 bases outside the gene matches. Germline V gene sequence: CDR1 LNHDA, CDR2 SQIVND (reference sequence). CDR3 length: 15 residues.

The genes are TRBV19 and TRBJ2-5; TRBD1 matches at 8 bases. Unmatched junction bases numbered 13, after V lost 5 bases and J lost 2 bases. CDR3 length equals 17 residues. Germline CDR1 and CDR2: LNHDA and SQIVND (reference sequence). Written as DNA, the CDR3 is TGTGCCAGTAGTGGACAGGGTAGTTACGGGACGCAAGAGACCCAGTACTTC. Amino acids: CASSGQGSYGTQETQYF.